Each of the 17 T cell receptor beta chains below was sequenced from the same sample in a study of blood T cell repertoires in COVID-19. Sequencing used immunoSEQ multiplex PCR; TCRdb keeps in-frame clones, though not all of them. The sample lists more than 40,000 clones; about 86% were seen once. Input material: peripheral blood. These receptors all stem from a woman over 75 with acute or convalescent COVID-19.

The rearrangement links TRBV30 to TRBJ2-5; 7 nucleotides line up with TRBD2. The V segment lost 1 base and the J segment 4 bases; nucleotides outside the gene matches: 3. This CDR3 has 13 residues. From germline, CDR1 is GTSNPN and CDR2 SVGIG (reference sequence). Here the CDR3 DNA reads TGTGCCTGGAGTGGCGGGGGAGCAGAGACCCAGTACTTC. Amino acid sequence: CAWSGGGAETQYF.

DNA of the CDR3: TGTGCCAGCAGCTTAAGGGGGAACAATCAGCCCCAGCATTTT. Its protein product is CASSLRGNNQPQHF. The rearrangement uses TRBV7-6 and TRBJ1-5; weak D call: TRBD1 (6 bases). V lost 2 bases and J 3 bases, leaving 8 bases between the germline ends. This CDR3 is 14 amino acids long. Germline loops: CDR1 SGHVS, CDR2 FNYEAQ. Using reference TRBV7-6 and TRBJ1-5 for the parts outside the CDR3, the full variable domain is GAGVSQSPRYKVTKRGQDVALRCDPISGHVSLYWYRQALGQGPEFLTYFNYEAQQDKSGLPNDRFSAERPEGSISTLTIQRTEQRDSAMYRCASSLRGNNQPQHFGDGTRLSIL.

This rearrangement joins TRBV5-1 to TRBJ1-1; D gene ambiguous. V lost 1 base, J lost 0 bases, and 13 bases lay in between. The germline V gene has CDR1 SGHRS and CDR2 YFSETQ. This CDR3 is 16 amino acids long. Here the CDR3 DNA reads TGCGCCAGCAGCTTGTCTACGTCCGTAATGAACACTGAAGCTTTCTTT. Amino acid sequence: CASSLSTSVMNTEAFF.

The V and J genes are TRBV21-1 and TRBJ1-3; TRBD1 is taken as the D call from the table, unchecked against the DNA. TRBV21-1 is a recognized pseudogene. The CDR3 is 15 residues long. DNA of the CDR3: TGTGCCAGCAGTTACCCAGGGGGACCGGGAAACACCATATATTTT. Translation gives CASSYPGGPGNTIYF.

This clone was counted only a few times. The chain employs TRBV9 and TRBJ1-4; D not resolved. With 0 bases removed from V and 2 bases from J, the gap between germline ends came to 5 bases. This CDR3 spans 14 amino acids. From germline, CDR1 is SGDLS and CDR2 YYNGEE. This CDR3 reads CASSVAGTNEKLFF. The CDR3 DNA follows: TGTGCCAGCAGCGTAGCAGGTACTAATGAAAAACTGTTTTTT. Drawing the rest from reference TRBV9 and TRBJ1-4, the complete variable domain is DSGVTQTPKHLITATGQRVTLRCSPRSGDLSVYWYQQSLDQGLQFLIQYYNGEERAKGNILERFSAQQFPDLHSELNLSSLELGDSALYFCASSVAGTNEKLFFGSGTQLSVL.

The count of this clone is one. The J gene is TRBJ1-6, the V gene TRBV7-3; 7 nucleotides agree with TRBD1. This CDR3 is 16 amino acids long. In germline, CDR1 is SGHTA, CDR2 FQGTGA. V lost 2 bases and J lost 7; bases outside the gene matches: 8. CDR3 sequence reads: CASSLRPTGANSPLHF. CDR3 nucleotide sequence: TGTGCCAGCAGCTTACGGCCTACAGGGGCCAATTCACCCCTCCACTTT. Full variable domain (outside the CDR3, taken from reference TRBV7-3 and TRBJ1-6): GAGVSQTPSNKVTEKGKYVELRCDPISGHTALYWYRQSLGQGPEFLIYFQGTGAADDSGLPNDRFFAVRPEGSVSTLKIQRTERGDSAVYLCASSLRPTGANSPLHFGNGTRLTVT.

V usage is TRBV7-9 and J usage is TRBJ1-1, with D unclear. V lost 1 base, J lost 5 bases, and 8 bases lay in between. CDR3 length: 13 amino acids. The germline V gene encodes CDR1 SEHNR and CDR2 FQNEAQ (reference sequence). DNA for the CDR3: TGTGCCAGCAGCTTAGGGGTGAGGACTGAAGCTTTCTTT. Residues: CASSLGVRTEAFF.

The table lists this clone with a few counts. The genes are TRBV13 and TRBJ2-7; 9 nucleotides align to TRBD1. CDR3 length: 14 amino acids. The germline V gene has CDR1 PRHDT and CDR2 FYEKMQ (reference sequence). Unmatched junction bases numbered 6, after V lost 3 bases and J lost 6 bases. CDR3 sequence reads: CASSFSGTGSEQYF. The CDR3 DNA reads as TGTGCCAGCAGCTTTTCCGGGACAGGGTCCGAGCAGTACTTC.

The CDR3 sequence is CASSYDLDREGTEAFF. CDR3 coding DNA: TGTGCCAGCAGTTACGATTTGGACAGGGAAGGCACTGAAGCTTTCTTT. This sequence joins TRBV6-5 and TRBJ1-1; 8 nucleotides agree with TRBD1. The CDR3 is 16 residues long. Per germline, CDR1 MNHEY and CDR2 SVGAGI. Trimming cost V 2 bases and J 4 bases; bases outside gene matches: 9.

The V and J genes are TRBV4-2 and TRBJ2-2; D is perhaps TRBD1 (5 bases). Trimming removed 1 base from V and 4 bases from J, with 10 bases in between. Germline assignment: CDR1 LGHNA and CDR2 YNFKEQ. The CDR3 spans 15 residues. As DNA, the CDR3 is TGTGCCAGCAGCCAAGTCGGCCAGGGCACCGGGGAGCTGTTTTTT. As protein: CASSQVGQGTGELFF.

V and J are TRBV6-2 or TRBV6-3 and TRBJ2-2; TRBD1 matches 7 bases. Germline loops: CDR1 MNHEY, CDR2 SVGEGT. The CDR3 consists of 15 residues. Germline trimming cut 2 bases from V and 5 bases from J; bases unmatched to any gene: 5. DNA of the CDR3: TGTGCCAGCAGTTACGTGGTCAGGGGGACCGGGGAGCTGTTTTTT. Protein product: CASSYVVRGTGELFF.

The chain recombines TRBV6-5 with TRBJ1-3, with TRBD1 identical over 7 bases. Germline CDR1 and CDR2: MNHEY and SVGAGI. The CDR3 loop spans 14 amino acids. J lost 5 bases, V lost 5 bases, and 6 bases had no gene match. The CDR3 DNA sequence: TGTGCCAGCAGTACTCCGGACAGGCGAAACACCATATATTTT. Its protein product is CASSTPDRRNTIYF.

This clone was seen a single time. The chain uses TRBV27 and TRBJ1-2, with TRBD1 matching 7 bases. Germline-derived CDR1 and CDR2 are MNHEY and SMNVEV (reference sequence). The CDR3 contains 13 residues. With V trimmed by 2 bases and J by 7 bases, 4 bases remained unmatched. CDR3 in amino acids: CASSLQGGSGYTF. In nucleotides, the CDR3 is TGTGCCAGCAGTTTACAGGGGGGAAGTGGCTACACCTTC.

The chain combines TRBV28 with TRBJ2-7, with D unresolved. This CDR3 spans 14 amino acids. The V gene's germline CDR1 is MDHEN and CDR2 SYDVKM. V was clipped by 3 bases and J by 0 bases, with 9 bases between them. CDR3 sequence (DNA): TGTGCCAGCAGTTTTGGTCCCTACTCCTACGAGCAGTACTTC. It specifies CASSFGPYSYEQYF. The full variable domain, with the rest looked up from reference TRBV28 and TRBJ2-7, is DVKVTQSSRYLVKRTGEKVFLECVQDMDHENMFWYRQDPGLGLRLIYFSYDVKMKEKGDIPEGYSVSREKKERFSLILESASTNQTSMYLCASSFGPYSYEQYFGPGTRLTVT.

This sequence joins TRBV6-5 and TRBJ2-7; TRBD1 matches 7 bases. Germline loops: CDR1 MNHEY, CDR2 SVGAGI. Germline trimming cut 6 bases from V and 6 bases from J; bases unmatched to any gene: 11. This CDR3 comprises 14 residues. The CDR3 DNA sequence: TGTGCCAGCAGCAAGGACAGGAGTGGTGGCGAGCAGTACTTC. This encodes CASSKDRSGGEQYF.

The chain uses TRBV5-5 and TRBJ2-1, with 7 bases matching TRBD2. Losses at the gene ends were 2 bases for V and 4 bases for J; bases not matched to a gene: 12. Germline V lookup: CDR1 SGHKS, CDR2 YYEKEE (reference sequence). This CDR3 region has 17 residues. CDR3 in amino acids: CASSFITAPGGYNEQFF. CDR3 nucleotides: TGTGCCAGCAGCTTCATAACCGCCCCGGGGGGTTACAATGAGCAGTTCTTC.

The chain has TRBV2 and TRBJ1-2; D remains unclear. Germline V lookup: CDR1 SNHLY, CDR2 FYNNEI. This CDR3 is 12 amino acids long. Trimming removed 8 bases from V and 0 bases from J, with 7 bases in between. In DNA, the CDR3 is TGTGCCAGCGGACTGACTAACTATGGCTACACCTTC. Translated: CASGLTNYGYTF. The full variable domain, with the rest looked up from reference TRBV2 and TRBJ1-2, is EPEVTQTPSHQVTQMGQEVILRCVPISNHLYFYWYRQILGQKVEFLVSFYNNEISEKSEIFDDQFSVERPDGSNFTLKIRSTKLEDSAMYFCASGLTNYGYTFGSGTRLTVV.